The 8 T cell receptor beta chains presented below share a single source sample, sequenced in a study of spatial heterogeneity in lung cancer. Specified time point: blood at routine non-recurrence follow-up after resection. TCRdb reprocessed the 5' RACE reads via MiXCR and lists one record per CDR3 protein. The data contain tens of thousands of distinct CDR3 sequences, approximately 20% of them seen just once; the ten biggest clones take up less than 25%. The source was PBMCs, collected at follow-up. Source of these receptors: a male donor with early-stage non-small cell lung cancer.

V and J are TRBV18 and TRBJ2-5, with D perhaps matching TRBD2 (5 bases). Trimming took off 3 bases at V and 1 base at J, with 9 bases between the two ends. In germline, CDR1 is KGHSH, CDR2 LQKENI. The CDR3 has 14 residues. CDR3 protein: CASSPSGSQETQYF. CDR3 DNA: TGTGCCAGCTCACCCTCTGGGAGCCAAGAGACCCAGTACTTC.

This clonotype was seen more than once but under ten times. This sequence joins TRBV20-1 and TRBJ2-7, with 10 bases matching TRBD2. V gave up 0 bases and J gave up 4 bases; unmatched junction bases: 6. Germline V CDR1 and CDR2: DFQATT, SNEGSKA (reference sequence). This CDR3 is 15 amino acids long. The CDR3 loop reads CSARDPAGGQYEQYF. In DNA, the CDR3 is TGCAGTGCTAGAGACCCAGCGGGAGGGCAATACGAGCAGTACTTC.

This clonotype was recorded a few times. One end of the junction does not line up with germline, which may come from a read error. The V and J genes are TRBV28 and TRBJ2-7, with 7 bases lining up with TRBD1. CDR3 length: 15 amino acids. CDR1 is MDHEN, CDR2 SYDVKM, per germline. CDR3 region: CASSLQTEGLGQRHF. The CDR3 region has the DNA TGTGCCAGCAGTTTGCAAACCGAAGGATTGGGACAGAGACACTTC.

CDR3: CASSGRTGAALGTGELFF. CDR3 coding DNA: TGTGCCAGCAGTGGTCGGACAGGGGCAGCTCTTGGTACCGGGGAGCTGTTTTTT. V usage is TRBV6-1 and J usage is TRBJ2-2; 9 bases match TRBD1. V lost 4 bases, J lost 5 bases, and 14 bases stayed unmatched. Germline CDR1 and CDR2: MNHNS and SASEGT. This CDR3 spans 18 amino acids.

This clonotype was picked up a small number of times. The genes are TRBV7-9 and TRBJ1-2; 10 bases fit TRBD1. V was clipped by 0 bases and J by 6 bases; unmatched bases: 4. The germline V gene has CDR1 SEHNR and CDR2 FQNEAQ (reference sequence). CDR3 length: 15 residues. DNA of the CDR3: TGTGCCAGCAGCTTAGCGACAGGGGGCCCTGATGGCTACACCTTC. It codes for CASSLATGGPDGYTF.

This clonotype was seen a few times. The genes are TRBV5-8 and TRBJ1-2; TRBD1 is a possible D gene (5 bases). This CDR3 comprises 17 residues. Trimming left V 2 bases short and J 8 bases short, with 25 bases between. Germline V lookup: CDR1 SGHTS, CDR2 YDEGEE. CDR3: CASSLRATPGPLRGYTF. CDR3 sequence (DNA): TGTGCCAGCAGCTTAAGGGCGACGCCGGGACCCCTCCGAGGCTACACCTTC. The complete variable domain, with remaining parts taken from reference TRBV5-8 and TRBJ1-2, reads EAGVTQSPTHLIKTRGQQATLRCSPISGHTSVYWYQQALGLGLQFLLWYDEGEERNRGNFPPRFSGRQFPNYSSELNVNALELEDSALYLCASSLRATPGPLRGYTFGSGTRLTVV.

The genes are TRBV4-3 and TRBJ1-1; D is ambiguous. Germline loops: CDR1 LGHNA, CDR2 YSLEER. V lost 0 bases and J lost 8, with 22 bases in between. CDR3 length: 17 amino acids. CDR3 nucleotide sequence: TGCGCCAGCAGCCAAGATTTACGAGGGCTCTACAGACCCGAAGCTTTCTTT. Protein sequence: CASSQDLRGLYRPEAFF.

This clonotype was detected only a few times. J is TRBJ2-2 and V is TRBV24-1, with a tentative D call TRBD1 (6 bases). The V gene lost 11 bases and the J gene lost 3 bases, with 15 bases spanning the gap. The CDR3 sequence is 14 residues long. Per the germline V gene, CDR1 is KGHDR and CDR2 is SFDVKD. The CDR3 bases are TGTGCCATACAGGACAGTCTAGACACCGGGGAGCTGTTTTTT. Amino acids: CAIQDSLDTGELFF.